This entry lists 18 T cell receptor beta chains sequenced from one sample in a study of CD8+CD57+ T cells in acquired aplastic anemia. The template used for profiling TCR beta VDJ and CDR3 was genomic DNA. Each CDR3 protein is one row after TCRdb ran MiXCR on the reads. In the table there are about 200,000 distinct CDR3 sequences, almost 35% of which are singletons. Sequences were obtained from sorted CD4+, CD8+, or CD8+CD57+ T cells (not recorded which) from PBMCs. The source is a human donor in good health, serving as a control.

About this clonotype: The CDR3 ends on some other residue instead of the conserved phenylalanine or tryptophan, so this is likely a read error. The chain joins TRBV4-1 to TRBJ2-3; 8 bases align to TRBD1. Germline CDR1 MGHRA, CDR2 YSYEKL. V lost 6 bases, J lost 2 bases, and 10 bases stayed unmatched. The CDR3 runs to 16 residues. The CDR3 bases are TGCGCCAGCAGAAGAACGGGACAGGAGATCACAGATACGCAGTATCTT. Translation: CASRRTGQEITDTQYL.

This chain links TRBV7-8 with TRBJ2-2; 8 bases map to TRBD1. The CDR3 runs 18 residues. The germline gives CDR1 SGHVS, CDR2 FQNEAQ. V shed 5 bases, J shed 2 bases, and the junction held 13 bases outside the gene matches. CDR3 loop: CASSISLGQGSNTGELFF. In nucleotides, the CDR3 is TGTGCCAGCAGCATTAGCTTAGGACAGGGAAGCAACACCGGGGAGCTGTTTTTT.

The chain couples TRBV12-5 to TRBJ2-5; D is unresolved. The germline V gene has CDR1 LGHNT and CDR2 FRNRAP. The V gene lost 4 bases and the J gene lost 0 bases, with 15 bases spanning the gap. The CDR3 loop spans 16 amino acids. The CDR3 reads CASGSLAGRYQETQYF. For the CDR3, the DNA is TGTGCTAGTGGTTCTCTGGCAGGAAGGTACCAAGAGACCCAGTACTTC.

The chain couples TRBV6-6 to TRBJ1-3; D gene ambiguous. The germline V gene encodes CDR1 MNHNY and CDR2 SVGAGI (reference sequence). With 7 bases removed from V and 0 bases from J, the gap between germline ends came to 13 bases. CDR3 length: 15 residues. CDR3 DNA sequence: TGTGCCAGCACCAACTCGTTGGCCTCTGGAAACACCATATATTTT. Protein sequence: CASTNSLASGNTIYF.

This clonotype was recorded at least ten times. This chain joins TRBV20-1 and TRBJ2-3; D may be TRBD1 (5 bases). The CDR3 spans 11 residues. Trimming stripped 3 bases from V and 4 bases from J, with 5 bases between. CDR1 and CDR2 from the germline V gene are DFQATT and SNEGSKA (reference sequence). As DNA, the CDR3 is TGCAGTGCTAGCAGGGCAGATACGCAGTATTTT. It codes for CSASRADTQYF.

V is TRBV7-9 and J is TRBJ2-5, with D uncertain. The V and J ends lost 5 bases and 5 bases respectively, with 9 bases between them. The length of the CDR3 is 12 residues. CDR1 and CDR2 (germline): SEHNR, FQNEAQ (reference sequence). As DNA, the CDR3 is TGTGCCAGCAGCCAAATCGCGGAGACCCAGTACTTC. Its translation: CASSQIAETQYF.

The rearrangement joins TRBV12-5 to TRBJ2-5, with 9 bases matching TRBD1. The CDR3 runs 18 residues. The germline CDR1 and CDR2 sequences are LGHNT and FRNRAP. V lost 0 bases to trimming and J lost 4 bases; unmatched junction nucleotides: 12. The CDR3 is CASGLVLDGQGYSETQYF. CDR3 in DNA: TGTGCTAGTGGTTTGGTACTGGACGGACAGGGGTATTCAGAGACCCAGTACTTC.

The chain employs TRBV24-1 and TRBJ2-7; the match to TRBD1 covers 10 bases. The ends lost 2 bases at V and 9 bases at J; junction bases unmatched: 9. Germline CDR1 is KGHDR and CDR2 is SFDVKD. The CDR3 runs 15 residues. The CDR3 here is CATSDWTGGSYGQYF. The CDR3 DNA sequence: TGTGCCACCAGTGATTGGACAGGGGGATCCTATGGGCAGTACTTC.

This clonotype was recorded at least ten times. The CDR3 DNA reads as TGTGCCAGCGGGACTATCAATGAGCAGTTCTTC. Translating gives CASGTINEQFF. The chain joins TRBV7-9 to TRBJ2-1; TRBD2 matches at 7 bases. The ends lost 8 bases at V and 6 bases at J; junction bases unmatched: 1. The CDR3 contains 11 residues. From germline, CDR1 is SEHNR and CDR2 FQNEAQ (reference sequence).

The chain carries TRBV10-3 and TRBJ1-1; 7 nucleotides agree with TRBD1. The CDR3 totals 14 residues. J was trimmed by 5 bases and V by 0 bases; bases with no gene match: 3. In germline, CDR1 is ENHRY, CDR2 SYGVKD. CDR3 DNA: TGTGCCATCAGTGAGTCAGGGGGCTCTACTGAAGCTTTCTTT. Translated, it gives CAISESGGSTEAFF.

About this clonotype itself: This may be a read error: a much more frequent sequence differs by one nucleotide. V gene TRBV11-2 combines with J gene TRBJ2-1, with 9 bases matching TRBD2. The CDR3 runs to 17 residues. Germline V gene lookup returns CDR1 SGHAT and CDR2 FQNNGV. The CDR3 region has the DNA TGTGCCAGCAGCTTCCCCGGGACTAGCCGGATCTACAGTGAGCAGTTCTTC. Its protein is CASSFPGTSRIYSEQFF.

The gene calls are TRBV19 and TRBJ1-1; D uncertain. Germline CDR1 is LNHDA and CDR2 is SQIVND (reference sequence). The CDR3 length is 13 residues. Trimming cost V 2 bases and J 3 bases, with 7 bases left between them. CDR3 residues: CASSITADTEAFF. CDR3 DNA: TGTGCCAGTAGTATAACGGCTGACACTGAAGCTTTCTTT.

This clonotype was seen repeatedly, ten times or more. In nucleotides, the CDR3 is TGTGCCAGCAGGGCTACTAGCGGCTACGAGCAGTACTTC. It translates to CASRATSGYEQYF. The gene calls are TRBV7-2 and TRBJ2-7; 8 bases align to TRBD2. The germline CDR1 and CDR2 sequences are SGHTA and FQGNSA. V lost 6 bases, J lost 3 bases, and 4 bases stayed unmatched. The CDR3 runs 13 residues.

This clonotype appeared many times. J is TRBJ2-5 and V is TRBV4-2; weak D call: TRBD1 (6 bases). Looked up from germline, CDR1 is LGHNA and CDR2 is YNFKEQ. This CDR3 has 13 amino acids. V dropped 1 base and J dropped 4 bases, with 7 bases sitting between them. The CDR3 DNA reads as TGTGCCAGCAGCCAAGGCAGGGGAGAGACCCAGTACTTC. This sequence encodes CASSQGRGETQYF.

In this sample, this clonotype turned up many times. The V gene is TRBV20-1, the J gene TRBJ1-1; D possibly corresponds to TRBD1 (6 bases). Trimming cost V 6 bases and J 4 bases, with 15 bases left between them. The length of the CDR3 is 13 residues. Germline CDR1 reads DFQATT; CDR2 reads SNEGSKA (reference sequence). CDR3 region: CSARRGGGTEAFF. The CDR3 nucleotides are TGCAGTGCCCGTCGAGGGGGGGGCACTGAAGCTTTCTTT.

This clonotype turned up a few times. The V gene is TRBV14, the J gene TRBJ2-1; D might be TRBD2 (6 bases). V lost 4 bases and J lost 5, with 9 bases in between. CDR1 is SGHDN and CDR2 is FVKESK in the germline V gene. This CDR3 region has 13 residues. The CDR3 reads CASSPTSHNEQFF. The CDR3 DNA sequence: TGTGCCAGCAGCCCGACTAGTCACAATGAGCAGTTCTTC.

This clonotype appeared a few times. The chain carries TRBV19 and TRBJ2-2; 7 bases are shared with TRBD2. V shed 1 base, J shed 1 base, and the junction held 9 bases outside the gene matches. This CDR3 has 18 residues. Germline loops: CDR1 LNHDA, CDR2 SQIVND (reference sequence). The CDR3 protein is CASSIGLGGILNTGELFF. As DNA, the CDR3 is TGTGCCAGTAGTATAGGGCTGGGAGGGATATTGAACACCGGGGAGCTGTTTTTT.

This clonotype has a handful of counts. The chain is built from TRBV30 and TRBJ2-3, with D perhaps matching TRBD2 (5 bases). The CDR3 is made up of 13 amino acids. The ends were cut back, 4 bases at V and 0 bases at J, with 8 bases in the middle. Germline CDR1 GTSNPN, CDR2 SVGIG (reference sequence). CDR3 region: CAWTGSSTDTQYF. CDR3 in DNA: TGTGCCTGGACGGGATCAAGCACAGATACGCAGTATTTT.